Listed below are T cell receptor beta chains from one sample, sequenced in a study of blood T cell repertoires in COVID-19. Sequenced by immunoSEQ multiplex PCR; TCRdb stores in-frame clones only, minus some. Of about 270,000 clones listed, approximately 86% are singletons. What was sequenced was PBMCs or T cells enriched from blood (not recorded which). These TCRs come from a woman younger than 35 who had recovered from COVID-19. CDR3s include the opening cysteine and the closing phenylalanine or tryptophan. Each record gives: clone size, J gene, V gene, D gene, CDR3 protein, CDR3 DNA. D genes are given only for firm matches. Some rows have no size entry. The others give once, few or many, or a class for an expanded clone.

.	TRBJ2-3	TRBV7-2	TRBD1	CATGQGAGTDTQYF	TGTGCCACCGGACAGGGAGCTGGCACAGATACGCAGTATTTT
.	TRBJ1-2	TRBV6-5	TRBD1	CASRQGNYGYTF	TGTGCCAGCAGACAGGGGAACTATGGCTACACCTTC
.	TRBJ1-2	TRBV6-5	.	CASSYSTGPRYGYTF	TGTGCCAGCAGTTACTCGACAGGTCCCCGCTATGGCTACACCTTC
.	TRBJ2-1	TRBV6-1	TRBD2	CASSDKAGGPPEQFF	TGTGCCAGCAGTGATAAGGCGGGAGGGCCACCTGAGCAGTTCTTC
.	TRBJ2-7	TRBV4-2	.	CASSQEERENNEQYF	TGTGCCAGCAGCCAAGAGGAACGGGAGAACAACGAGCAGTACTTC
few	TRBJ1-5	TRBV2	TRBD1	CASSSRQGSSSNQPQHF	TGTGCCAGCAGTTCCCGACAGGGCTCGAGTAGCAATCAGCCCCAGCATTTT
.	TRBJ2-7	TRBV7-2	.	CASSPTGGSGEQYF	TGTGCCAGCAGCCCAACCGGAGGCTCCGGCGAGCAGTACTTC
.	TRBJ2-5	TRBV4-3	TRBD2	CASSQLFSGGGGETQYF	TGCGCCAGCAGCCAATTATTTAGCGGGGGGGGCGGAGAGACCCAGTACTTC
.	TRBJ1-2	TRBV3-1/TRBV3-2	.	CASSPDTGGYTF	TGTGCCAGCAGCCCTGACACGGGGGGCTACACCTTC
.	TRBJ2-3	TRBV2	.	CASGGVTRVDTQYF	TGTGCCAGCGGAGGGGTTACCCGGGTGGATACGCAGTATTTT
few	TRBJ2-1	TRBV7-9	.	CASSLGRGFYNEQFF	TGTGCCAGCAGCTTAGGGCGGGGATTTTACAATGAGCAGTTCTTC
.	TRBJ1-2	TRBV7-8	TRBD1	CASSLASGTADYYGYTF	TGTGCCAGCAGCTTAGCTTCCGGGACAGCGGATTACTATGGCTACACCTTC
.	TRBJ2-1	TRBV4-3	.	CASSSGVSIYNEQFF	TGCGCCAGCAGCTCAGGGGTGTCCATATACAATGAGCAGTTCTTC
.	TRBJ1-2	TRBV7-9	TRBD1	CASILTGDTDGYTF	TGTGCCAGCATCTTGACAGGGGACACGGATGGCTACACCTTC
.	TRBJ2-5	TRBV6-5	TRBD1	CASSSNVGQKETQYF	TGTGCCAGCAGTTCTAACGTGGGACAGAAAGAGACCCAGTACTTC
few	TRBJ1-1	TRBV6-2/TRBV6-3	TRBD1	CASSLGQAEAFF	TGTGCCAGCAGTTTAGGACAGGCTGAAGCTTTCTTT
.	TRBJ2-3	TRBV28	TRBD2	CASSTHSGRDTDTQYF	TGTGCCAGCAGCACTCATAGCGGGAGGGACACAGATACGCAGTATTTT
.	TRBJ2-4	TRBV19	.	CASSSAAGAQNIQYF	TGTGCCAGTAGTTCCGCGGCGGGGGCCCAAAACATTCAGTACTTC
.	TRBJ2-1	TRBV15	TRBD2	CATSRDHLGLAGGEQFF	TGTGCCACCAGCAGAGATCATTTAGGACTAGCGGGAGGGGAGCAGTTCTTC
.	TRBJ1-6	TRBV12-5	TRBD1	CASGPGQGIEGNSPLHF	TGTGCTAGTGGTCCCGGACAGGGCATTGAGGGCAATTCACCCCTCCACTTT
few	TRBJ1-5	TRBV28	.	CASSPNFHPTQHF	TGTGCCAGCAGTCCTAATTTCCATCCGACCCAGCATTTT
.	TRBJ1-5	TRBV29-1	TRBD1	CSVRTGGSNQPQHF	TGCAGCGTTAGGACAGGGGGAAGCAATCAGCCCCAGCATTTT
.	TRBJ1-5	TRBV10-1	.	CASTGYNQPQHF	TGCGCCAGTACAGGGTACAATCAGCCCCAGCATTTT
.	TRBJ2-7	TRBV19	.	CASSPRGDSYEQYF	TGTGCCAGTAGTCCCAGGGGGGACAGCTACGAGCAGTACTTC
once	TRBJ2-7	TRBV19	TRBD1	CASGDRGYDEQYF	TGTGCCAGCGGGGACAGGGGGTATGACGAGCAGTACTTC
.	TRBJ2-2	TRBV5-1	.	CASSPLSGLANTGELFF	TGCGCCAGCAGCCCATTAAGTGGGCTAGCAAACACCGGGGAGCTGTTTTTT
.	TRBJ1-2	TRBV5-1	TRBD1	CASSLAGRQGLKNHGDTF	TGCGCCAGCAGCTTGGCCGGGAGACAGGGGTTAAAAAACCATGGCGACACCTTC
.	TRBJ2-3	TRBV27	TRBD2	CASGILGTSGETDTQYF	TGTGCCAGCGGGATACTAGGGACTAGCGGGGAAACAGATACGCAGTATTTT
many	TRBJ1-1	TRBV6-5	.	CASSYSFEGGTEAFF	TGTGCCAGCAGTTACTCGTTCGAGGGAGGCACTGAAGCTTTCTTT
.	TRBJ1-2	TRBV9	.	CASSPRQSNYGYTF	TGTGCCAGCAGCCCCAGACAGAGTAACTATGGCTACACCTTC
.	TRBJ2-1	TRBV11-2	TRBD2	CASSLERGGAYNEQFF	TGTGCCAGCAGCTTAGAACGCGGGGGGGCTTACAATGAGCAGTTCTTC
.	TRBJ1-3	TRBV9	.	CASSLPKGGSGNTIYF	TGTGCCAGCAGCCTCCCGAAAGGGGGATCTGGAAACACCATATATTTT
few	TRBJ1-2	TRBV9	.	CASSPFPGPREGYTF	TGTGCCAGCAGCCCTTTCCCGGGCCCGAGGGAAGGCTACACCTTC
few	TRBJ1-5	TRBV6-5	TRBD1	CASSTSRTGQPQHF	TGTGCCAGCAGTACTAGTAGGACAGGTCAGCCCCAGCATTTT
.	TRBJ1-1	TRBV7-6	TRBD1	CASSSRDSDAFF	TGTGCCAGCAGCAGCCGGGACAGTGATGCTTTCTTT
.	TRBJ2-1	TRBV28	.	CASPAAGNPSYNEQFF	TGTGCCAGCCCAGCCGCGGGGAACCCCTCCTACAATGAGCAGTTCTTC
once	TRBJ2-1	TRBV3-1/TRBV3-2	TRBD2	CASSQVGGRASNEQFF	TGTGCCAGCAGCCAAGTAGGCGGGAGGGCCAGCAATGAGCAGTTCTTC
.	TRBJ2-5	TRBV4-1	TRBD2	CASAPLAGDRAQYF	TGCGCCAGCGCCCCACTAGCGGGCGATCGGGCCCAGTACTTC
.	TRBJ2-1	TRBV27	TRBD2	CASSPWASGSDGEQFF	TGTGCCAGCAGCCCCTGGGCCAGCGGGAGTGACGGTGAGCAGTTCTTC
.	TRBJ1-5	TRBV7-9	.	CASSPGIGGLYQPQHF	TGTGCCAGCAGCCCGGGGATCGGGGGGCTGTATCAGCCCCAGCATTTT
.	TRBJ1-5	TRBV28	.	CASSLVGAAGNQPQHF	TGTGCCAGCAGTTTAGTGGGTGCGGCTGGCAATCAGCCCCAGCATTTT
.	TRBJ2-2	TRBV7-2	.	CASSFSLSGELFF	TGTGCCAGCAGCTTCTCCCTGTCCGGGGAGCTGTTTTTT
.	TRBJ1-2	TRBV19	.	CASSTPGQILQGYGYTF	TGTGCCAGTAGTACCCCGGGACAAATACTACAAGGCTATGGCTACACCTTC
.	TRBJ1-4	TRBV27	.	CASSPEPRAEKLFF	TGTGCCAGCAGTCCCGAACCAAGAGCGGAAAAACTGTTTTTT
.	TRBJ2-3	TRBV7-3	TRBD2	CASSPLAGEVDTQYF	TGTGCCAGCTCCCCGTTAGCGGGAGAGGTAGATACGCAGTATTTT
.	TRBJ2-7	TRBV10-3	TRBD2	CAIRAGLGAYEQYF	TGTGCCATCAGAGCGGGACTAGGCGCCTACGAGCAGTACTTC
.	TRBJ1-1	TRBV19	.	CASSIGAGEEAFF	TGTGCCAGTAGTATTGGGGCGGGGGAAGAAGCTTTCTTT
once	TRBJ2-3	TRBV6-1	TRBD2	CASSGRGSGGPTDTQYF	TGTGCCAGCAGTGGGCGGGGGAGCGGGGGACCCACAGATACGCAGTATTTT
.	TRBJ2-3	TRBV3-1/TRBV3-2	.	CASSQVGASTDTQYF	TGTGCCAGCAGCCAAGTGGGGGCAAGCACAGATACGCAGTATTTT
.	TRBJ1-5	TRBV27	.	CASSLIFTETGNQPQHF	TGTGCCAGCAGTTTAATTTTTACGGAGACAGGCAATCAGCCCCAGCATTTT